This T cell receptor (beta chain) appears in the sequencing data of a study of blood T cell repertoires in COVID-19. The overall study: Both acute and convalescent COVID-19 samples were obtained from the United States, Italy and Spain.

The germline V gene encodes CDR1 MDHEN and CDR2 SYDVKM. V lost 2 bases, J lost 4 bases, and 10 bases lay in between. There are 14 residues in the CDR3. The protocol was immunoSEQ multiplex PCR, while the TCRdb copy is restricted to in-frame clones and leaves out a portion. The sample includes approximately 200,000 clones, 88% of them seen just once. This clone was seen more than once but under ten times. V and J are TRBV28 and TRBJ2-3; D is uncertain. This TCR was sampled from a man between 65 and 85 years old with acute or convalescent COVID-19. The sample comprised peripheral blood. CDR3 DNA: TGTGCCAGCAGTTTAGGCCCGATCGCAGATACGCAGTATTTT. Amino acid sequence: CASSLGPIADTQYF.